The sequence of this TCR beta chain was determined in a study of Graves' ophthalmopathy and Graves' hyperthyroidism. Study-level points and caveats: Ophthalmopathy cases were distinguished from stable hyperthyroidism by a 13-signature model, reaching 85% to 90% sensitivity and 81.08% specificity.

Scientists amplified the TCR beta CDR3 regions from RNA transcripts. Second-round multiplex PCR came after a first-round RT-PCR that employed HTBI primers. TCRdb passed the multiplex PCR reads through MiXCR, listing each CDR3 protein once. The sample has tens of thousands of distinct CDR3 sequences, under 55% seen once; the top ten hold roughly 4.7%. This clonotype is medium-sized (0.01 to 0.1%) in the sample. Antigen: not known. The sample consisted of peripheral blood. This TCR was sampled from an adult woman with Graves' ophthalmopathy.

The CDR3 DNA is TGCAGCGTTGACCAGGGACAGGGGGCGAAGAATGAGCAGTTCTTC. Protein: CSVDQGQGAKNEQFF. The chain carries TRBV29-1 and TRBJ2-1, with TRBD1 identical over 12 bases. CDR1 and CDR2 (germline): SQVTM, ANQGSEA. V lost 3 bases, J lost 7 bases, and 7 bases stayed unmatched. This CDR3 is 15 amino acids long.